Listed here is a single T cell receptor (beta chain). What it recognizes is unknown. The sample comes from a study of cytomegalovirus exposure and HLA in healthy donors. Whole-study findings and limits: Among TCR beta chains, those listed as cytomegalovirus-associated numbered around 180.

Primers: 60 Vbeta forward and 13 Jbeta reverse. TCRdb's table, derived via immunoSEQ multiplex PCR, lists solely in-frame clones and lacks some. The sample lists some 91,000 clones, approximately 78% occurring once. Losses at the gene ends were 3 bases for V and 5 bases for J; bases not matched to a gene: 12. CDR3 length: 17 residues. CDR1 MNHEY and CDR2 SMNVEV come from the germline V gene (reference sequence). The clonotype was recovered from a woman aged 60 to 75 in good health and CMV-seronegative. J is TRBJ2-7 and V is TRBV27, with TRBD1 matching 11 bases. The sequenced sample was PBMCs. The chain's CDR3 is CASSFLTGTGGWDEQYF. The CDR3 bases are TGTGCCAGCAGTTTCCTTACCGGGACAGGGGGTTGGGACGAGCAGTACTTC.